The sequence of this T cell receptor beta chain was determined in a study of blood T cells in healthy people across ages. Per the germline V gene, CDR1 is LGHNA and CDR2 is YSLEER. The CDR3 is made up of 15 amino acids. V was shortened by 3 bases and J by 7 bases, with 18 bases between the two germline ends. Together with a sample-barcoded 5' primer, a J-beta primer mix was included in a second PCR lasting roughly 6 to 12 cycles. Each CDR3 protein is one row after TCRdb ran MiXCR on the 5' RACE reads. Of around 1,100,000 distinct CDR3 sequences listed, roughly two fifths were seen once; the top ten hold 10% to 15%.

The origin of this receptor is a man aged 18 to 30 in good health. This chain uses TRBV4-3 with TRBJ1-1; tentatively, D is TRBD1 (5 bases). What was sequenced was blood. The CDR3 is CASSQGWGTGSEAFF. DNA for the CDR3: TGCGCCAGCAGCCAGGGATGGGGCACAGGTAGTGAAGCTTTCTTT.